Listed here is a single T cell receptor (beta chain). The length of the CDR3 is 15 residues. V dropped 6 bases and J dropped 6 bases, with 21 bases sitting between them. The germline V gene has CDR1 SGHTA and CDR2 FQGNSA. The source of the sample is a study of OX40 agonist ivuxolimab in advanced cancers. Generated by immunoSEQ multiplex PCR, the TCRdb table keeps only in-frame clones and is missing some. The sample has some 80,000 clones, about 90% seen once. Any history of autoimmune disease or systemic immunosuppression disqualified patients. The receptor comes from an adult with an advanced solid tumor such as melanoma, head and neck, liver or kidney cancer. This sample comprised CD4+ or CD8+ T cells sorted from blood, obtained in a trial of the OX40 agonist ivuxolimab. The J gene is TRBJ2-7, the V gene TRBV7-2, with D tentatively TRBD2 (5 bases). CDR3 sequence: CASRRPGSQEGEQYF. The DNA of the CDR3 is TGTGCCAGCAGACGCCCGGGATCTCAAGAGGGCGAGCAGTACTTC.